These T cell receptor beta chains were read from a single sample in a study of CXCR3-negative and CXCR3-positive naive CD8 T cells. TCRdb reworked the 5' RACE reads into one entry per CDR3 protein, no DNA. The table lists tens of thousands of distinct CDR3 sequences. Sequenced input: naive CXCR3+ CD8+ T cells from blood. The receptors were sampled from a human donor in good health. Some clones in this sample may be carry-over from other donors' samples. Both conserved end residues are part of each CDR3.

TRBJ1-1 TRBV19 CASSPLEGAGEAFF
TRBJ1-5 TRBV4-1 CASSPRWSAGNQPQHF
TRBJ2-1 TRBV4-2 CASSQSLAAFYNEQFF
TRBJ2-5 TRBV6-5 CASSNTQPGLAYQETQYF
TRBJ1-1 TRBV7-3 CAKEMFFLSGVYTEAFF
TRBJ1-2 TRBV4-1 CASSHKTDGYTF
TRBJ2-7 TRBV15 CATSREAGESEQYF
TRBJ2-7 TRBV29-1 CSVGQGDEQYF
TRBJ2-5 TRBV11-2 CASSLGRERGPYQETQYF
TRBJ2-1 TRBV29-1 CSARTVSYNEQFF
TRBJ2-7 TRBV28 CASSLSPSGTYEQYF
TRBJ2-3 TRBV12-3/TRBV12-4 CASSQGPTDTQYF
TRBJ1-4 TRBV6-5 CASSYAQFNEKLFF
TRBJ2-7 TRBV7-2 CASSFLRDFPYEQYF
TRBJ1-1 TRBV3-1 CASSQANDRSWHTEAFF
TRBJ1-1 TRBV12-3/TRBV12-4 CASSPGLNAFF
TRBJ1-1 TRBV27 CASSFSGSTEAFF
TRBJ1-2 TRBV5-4 CASLKAGSGYTF
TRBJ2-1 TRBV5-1 CASSLGDKQYNEQFF
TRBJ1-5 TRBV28 CASSGHRDMGVSSQPQHF
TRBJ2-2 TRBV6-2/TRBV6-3 CASSYWTDLTSGRPWTGELFF
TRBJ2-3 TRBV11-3 CASSDRDSTDTQYF
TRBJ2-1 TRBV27 CASRGIAGVPNEQFF
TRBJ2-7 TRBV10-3 CAISEGPSYEQYF
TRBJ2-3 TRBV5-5 CASSLSGFSGDTQYF
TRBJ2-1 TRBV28 CASSSIAGGPSNEQFF
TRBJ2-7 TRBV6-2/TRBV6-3 CASSWDTSSYEQYF
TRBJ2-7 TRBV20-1 CSATGTADYEQYF
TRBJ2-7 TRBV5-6 CASSEWESSGRALGEQYF
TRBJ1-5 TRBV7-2 CASGERGPGQPQHF
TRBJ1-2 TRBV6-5 CASRLRDKLLYGYTF
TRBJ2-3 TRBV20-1 CSATPYRTGANTDTQYF
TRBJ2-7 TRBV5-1 CASSLGFGTGVGGYEQYF
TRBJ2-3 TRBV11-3 CASSIRTGGEDTQYF
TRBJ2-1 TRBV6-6 CASGIKNEQFF
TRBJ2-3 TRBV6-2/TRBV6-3 CASSYIRAGPWPDTQYF
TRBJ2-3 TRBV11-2 CASSLDPGDTQYF
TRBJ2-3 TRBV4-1 CASSWEAGTDTQYF
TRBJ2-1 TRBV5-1 CASSLEGPTYNEQFF
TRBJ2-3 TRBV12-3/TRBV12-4 CASSPLAGADTQYF
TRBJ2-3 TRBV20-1 CSARRGPQGDTQYF